Below, 5 T cell receptor beta chains from the same sample are listed, as sequenced in a study of cytomegalovirus exposure and HLA in healthy donors. 13 Jbeta primers and 60 Vbeta primers were used for the PCR. Method: immunoSEQ multiplex PCR; TCRdb's copy keeps in-frame clones and lacks some. The sample has about 120,000 clones, 82% seen once. Sequencing was performed on PBMCs. All receptors derive from a young woman in good health and CMV-seronegative.

V and J are TRBV7-7 and TRBJ2-1, with D maybe TRBD1 (6 bases). The CDR3 is made up of 16 amino acids. Trimming stripped 5 bases from V and 4 bases from J, with 18 bases between. The germline V gene encodes CDR1 SSHAT and CDR2 FNYEAQ (reference sequence). In nucleotides, the CDR3 is TGTGCCAGCAGCCCCGAACCCAGTAGGGGGTACAATGAGCAGTTCTTC. Protein product: CASSPEPSRGYNEQFF.

The rearrangement uses TRBV4-2 and TRBJ2-5, with 12 bases matching TRBD2. Germline lookup yields CDR1 LGHNA and CDR2 YNFKEQ. This CDR3 contains 18 residues. V shed 5 bases and J 4 bases; nucleotides not matched to a gene: 14. The CDR3 DNA is TGTGCCAGCAGCTACGGTGGTGCTAGCGGGGGGGCTCGAGAGACCCAGTACTTC. It is translated as CASSYGGASGGARETQYF.

The rearrangement uses TRBV4-2 and TRBJ2-7; perhaps TRBD2 as D (6 bases). V lost 4 bases and J lost 6, with 16 bases in between. Germline loops: CDR1 LGHNA, CDR2 YNFKEQ. The CDR3 contains 14 residues. CDR3 sequence: CASSRRLEGVEQYF. In DNA form, the CDR3 reads TGTGCCAGCAGCCGCCGACTAGAGGGTGTCGAGCAGTACTTC.

The CDR3 DNA is TGTGCCAGCAGACCGCAGGGGAATGCTAACTATGGCTACACCTTC. This translates into CASRPQGNANYGYTF. The rearrangement joins TRBV6-1 to TRBJ1-2; tentatively, D is TRBD1 (6 bases). Germline V gives CDR1 MNHNS, CDR2 SASEGT. Trimming shortened V by 6 bases and J by 0 bases, and 14 bases separated the two germline ends. This CDR3 contains 15 residues.

The rearrangement links TRBV19 to TRBJ2-2; 9 positions agree with TRBD2. Germline V lookup: CDR1 LNHDA, CDR2 SQIVND (reference sequence). The CDR3 consists of 16 residues. Losses at the gene ends were 7 bases for V and 3 bases for J; bases not matched to a gene: 9. CDR3 sequence: CASIPRAGGDTGELFF. The CDR3 region has the DNA TGTGCCAGTATTCCAAGGGCGGGAGGGGACACCGGGGAGCTGTTTTTT.